This T cell receptor (beta chain) emerged from a study of OX40 agonist ivuxolimab in advanced cancers. Overall study context: It was ivuxolimab, an agonistic anti-OX40 (CD134) antibody, that patients were treated with.

Study results and caveats: Expanded peripheral T cell antigen specificity was not determined.

The repertoire was sequenced with immunoSEQ multiplex PCR; TCRdb's copy has only in-frame clones and lacks some. The sample includes approximately 15,000 clones, around nine tenths of them seen just once. With regard to this clone: What it binds is not known.

Per the germline V gene, CDR1 is SQVTM and CDR2 is ANQGSEA. CDR3 length: 14 residues. After removal of 4 bases from V and 7 bases from J, the junction contained 10 bases not matched to a gene. This receptor was obtained from an adult with an advanced solid tumor such as melanoma, head and neck, liver or kidney cancer. J is TRBJ2-1 and V is TRBV29-1; 7 bases align to TRBD2. Sample: CD4+ or CD8+ T cells sorted from blood, taken in a trial of the OX40 agonist ivuxolimab. CDR3 bases: TGCAGCGTTGGGGGAGGGATAAGAACGAATGAGCAGTTCTTC. Residues: CSVGGGIRTNEQFF.